A single sample gave rise to the 21 T cell receptor beta chains below, sequenced in a study of early T cells in non-severe SARS-CoV-2 infection. TCRdb re-called the 5' RACE reads through MiXCR, storing one row per CDR3 protein. The table lists some 54,000 distinct CDR3 sequences, roughly a tenth of them singletons, with roughly 8% in the top ten. Input material: whole blood. The receptors were sampled from an adult who was a healthcare worker with PCR-confirmed SARS-CoV-2 infection or an uninfected control (not recorded which).

This clonotype has ten or more counts. The chain carries TRBV11-1 and TRBJ1-1; TRBD1 is a possible D gene (5 bases). This CDR3 has 13 amino acids. The V end lost 5 bases, the J end lost 0 bases, and 7 bases lay between the germline ends. Germline CDR1 and CDR2: SGHAT and FQDESV (reference sequence). Written as DNA, the CDR3 is TGTGCCAGCAGCGACAGCTTGAACACTGAAGCTTTCTTT. Translation: CASSDSLNTEAFF.

Note on this clonotype: A read error may explain this, as a much larger clone is one base away. This chain links TRBV7-3 with TRBJ2-1; D not resolved. The ends were cut back, 2 bases at V and 0 bases at J, with 8 bases in the middle. The length of the CDR3 is 15 residues. CDR1 is SGHTA and CDR2 is FQGTGA in the germline V gene. The CDR3 DNA follows: TGTGCCAGCAGCTTAGGGGTTAGCTCCTACAATGAGCAGTTCTTC. Its translation: CASSLGVSSYNEQFF.

This clonotype is categorized as medium-sized. The chain joins TRBV27 to TRBJ2-7, with D perhaps TRBD2 (5 bases). Germline V gene data show CDR1 as MNHEY and CDR2 as SMNVEV (reference sequence). CDR3 size: 14 residues. Trimming pared 4 bases from V and 5 bases from J, leaving 15 bases between. Here the CDR3 reads CASSYRGPIDEQYF. The CDR3 bases are TGTGCCAGCAGTTACAGAGGGCCGATCGACGAGCAGTACTTC.

A few counts support this clonotype. This sequence joins TRBV5-6 and TRBJ1-2; maybe TRBD1 (5 bases). This CDR3 has 14 amino acids. Trimming removed 4 bases at V and 5 bases at J, with 15 bases between. The germline V gene has CDR1 SGHDT and CDR2 YYEEEE. Here the CDR3 DNA reads TGTGCCAGCAGCGGGGGAGCATACGGGTATGGCTACACCTTC. This translates into CASSGGAYGYGYTF.

The chain couples TRBV7-8 to TRBJ1-6; D is unclear. The CDR3 is made up of 14 amino acids. The V and J ends lost 5 bases and 8 bases respectively, with 13 bases between them. Looked up from germline, CDR1 is SGHVS and CDR2 is FQNEAQ. Written as DNA, the CDR3 is TGTGCCAGCAGCCTCTCGGGTCCGGATTCACCCCTCCACTTT. Translating gives CASSLSGPDSPLHF.

The chain combines TRBV5-1 with TRBJ2-5; the D gene is possibly TRBD2 (5 bases). Trimming took off 6 bases at V and 3 bases at J, with 9 bases between the two ends. Germline V gene data show CDR1 as SGHRS and CDR2 as YFSETQ. The CDR3 sequence is 12 residues long. The CDR3: CASMDSKETQYF. CDR3 DNA sequence: TGCGCCAGCATGGACTCGAAAGAGACCCAGTACTTC.

In this sample, this clonotype turned up many times. This chain connects TRBV21-1 to TRBJ2-5; the table calls TRBD1, which could not be checked here. TRBV21-1 is a pseudogene. This CDR3 comprises 14 residues. The CDR3 bases are TGTGCCAGCCCAAAATGGGACAGAACAGAGACCCAGTACTTC. It is translated as CASPKWDRTETQYF.

The rearrangement uses TRBV20-1 and TRBJ2-7; tentatively, D is TRBD1 (6 bases). Per the germline V gene, CDR1 is DFQATT and CDR2 is SNEGSKA (reference sequence). The germline V and J ends were trimmed by 3 bases and 4 bases, with 22 bases remaining between them. The length of the CDR3 is 16 residues. The CDR3 DNA reads TGCAGTGCTAGTAGCCCTTCCGGGACAACTAATTACGAGCAGTACTTC. It is translated as CSASSPSGTTNYEQYF.

This clonotype was recorded many times. The V and J genes are TRBV2 and TRBJ2-5; D is unclear. The CDR3 totals 13 residues. The germline gives CDR1 SNHLY, CDR2 FYNNEI. Trimming removed 6 bases from V and 4 bases from J, with 12 bases in between. The CDR3 loop reads CASRRPGAETQYF. The CDR3 DNA reads as TGTGCCAGCAGAAGACCCGGAGCAGAGACCCAGTACTTC.

The chain employs TRBV6-5 and TRBJ2-1; D is uncertain. The V end lost 1 base, the J end lost 3 bases, and 10 bases lay between the germline ends. This CDR3 region has 15 residues. Germline V lookup: CDR1 MNHEY, CDR2 SVGAGI. DNA of the CDR3: TGTGCCAGCAGTTACTACCTGGCTCTCTACAATGAGCAGTTCTTC. Translated: CASSYYLALYNEQFF.

This clonotype appeared many times. This rearrangement joins TRBV7-3 to TRBJ2-3; D might be TRBD2 (6 bases). The CDR3 spans 15 residues. Germline V gene data show CDR1 as SGHTA and CDR2 as FQGTGA. V lost 5 bases and J lost 2, with 14 bases in between. The CDR3 loop is CASSRTGTYTDTQYF. The CDR3 nucleotides read TGTGCCAGCAGCCGCACCGGGACTTACACAGATACGCAGTATTTT.

This clonotype came up once. This may be a read error, as it is one base from a much larger clone. The V and J genes are TRBV10-2 and TRBJ1-5, with a possible D match to TRBD1 (5 bases). CDR1 is WSHSY, CDR2 SAAADI, per germline. The CDR3 has 15 residues. Trimming removed 7 bases from V and 6 bases from J, with 19 bases in between. The CDR3 DNA is TGCGCCAGCAACCCGGACGGGGGAATAGGTCAGCCCCAGCATTTT. Translated, it gives CASNPDGGIGQPQHF.

This clonotype was seen more than once but under ten times. The chain couples TRBV7-2 to TRBJ2-7; 8 bases are a match to TRBD2. J lost 4 bases, V lost 5 bases, and 13 bases had no gene match. Germline V gene sequence: CDR1 SGHTA, CDR2 FQGNSA. There are 16 residues in the CDR3. The CDR3 loop is CASSTYVPGGRYEQYF. CDR3 coding DNA: TGTGCCAGCAGCACCTATGTGCCGGGAGGGAGGTACGAGCAGTACTTC.

The rearrangement uses TRBV10-3 and TRBJ1-4; D not resolved. The CDR3 spans 13 residues. CDR1 and CDR2 (germline): ENHRY, SYGVKD. Trimming removed 10 bases at V and 3 bases at J, with 12 bases between. The CDR3 protein is CATCEAANEKLFF. The CDR3 DNA is TGTGCCACTTGTGAGGCAGCTAATGAAAAACTGTTTTTT.

Judged by abundance, this clonotype is medium-sized. The V and J genes are TRBV2 and TRBJ1-4; D not certain. This CDR3 region has 14 residues. Trimming left V 7 bases short and J 7 bases short, with 16 bases between. CDR1 SNHLY and CDR2 FYNNEI come from the germline V gene. Here the CDR3 reads CASKSGWEFEKLFF. The DNA of the CDR3 is TGTGCCAGCAAGTCCGGGTGGGAATTTGAAAAACTGTTTTTT. Complete variable domain (other parts from reference TRBV2 and TRBJ1-4): EPEVTQTPSHQVTQMGQEVILRCVPISNHLYFYWYRQILGQKVEFLVSFYNNEISEKSEIFDDQFSVERPDGSNFTLKIRSTKLEDSAMYFCASKSGWEFEKLFFGSGTQLSVL.

This clonotype was observed many times. The V gene is TRBV19, the J gene TRBJ2-1; TRBD2 aligns across 9 bases. The germline V gene encodes CDR1 LNHDA and CDR2 SQIVND (reference sequence). V gave up 3 bases and J gave up 8 bases; unmatched junction bases: 5. The CDR3 sequence is 14 residues long. The CDR3, as DNA: TGTGCCAGTAGTATTGGGACTAGCATGTATGAGCAGTTCTTC. This encodes CASSIGTSMYEQFF. Drawing the rest from reference TRBV19 and TRBJ2-1, the complete variable domain is DGGITQSPKYLFRKEGQNVTLSCEQNLNHDAMYWYRQDPGQGLRLIYYSQIVNDFQKGDIAEGYSVSREKKESFPLTVTSAQKNPTAFYLCASSIGTSMYEQFFGPGTRLTVL.

The chain is built from TRBV27 and TRBJ1-4, with TRBD1 as a possible D gene (6 bases). The CDR3 is 14 amino acids. V lost 2 bases to trimming and J lost 8 bases, with 12 bases between them. The V gene's germline CDR1 is MNHEY and CDR2 SMNVEV (reference sequence). The CDR3 loop reads CASSLRGAGEKLFF. The CDR3 DNA is TGTGCCAGCAGTTTAAGGGGGGCCGGGGAAAAACTGTTTTTT.

J is TRBJ2-1 and V is TRBV7-9; possible D gene TRBD2, 6 bases. This CDR3 comprises 13 residues. The germline V gene encodes CDR1 SEHNR and CDR2 FQNEAQ (reference sequence). V was clipped by 5 bases and J by 8 bases, with 13 bases between them. DNA for the CDR3: TGTGCCAGCAGCAGGGGACTCCGGGATGAGCAGTTCTTC. Translated, it gives CASSRGLRDEQFF. Filled out from reference TRBV7-9 and TRBJ2-1, the complete variable domain reads DTGVSQNPRHKITKRGQNVTFRCDPISEHNRLYWYRQTLGQGPEFLTYFQNEAQLEKSRLLSDRFSAERPKGSFSTLEIQRTEQGDSAMYLCASSRGLRDEQFFGPGTRLTVL.

This clonotype appeared many times. The V call is TRBV7-9, the J call TRBJ1-6; D unresolved. The CDR3 sequence is 16 residues long. Germline assignment: CDR1 SEHNR and CDR2 FQNEAQ (reference sequence). Trimming cost V 6 bases and J 0 bases, with 12 bases left between them. As DNA, the CDR3 is TGTGCCAGCAGGTCGACCGTCGTCTCCTATAATTCACCCCTCCACTTT. This encodes CASRSTVVSYNSPLHF.

As for this clonotype: A much larger clonotype is one base distant, so this may be a read error. The missing conserved phenylalanine or tryptophan at the end of this CDR3 makes a read error likely. The chain recombines TRBV11-2 with TRBJ2-5; the match to TRBD1 covers 7 bases. The V gene's germline CDR1 is SGHAT and CDR2 FQNNGV. The V and J ends lost 0 bases and 4 bases, in that order; junction bases with no gene match: 5. The length of the CDR3 is 15 residues. CDR3 in amino acids: CASSLDWDSPETQYY. The CDR3 DNA sequence: TGTGCCAGCAGCTTAGATTGGGACAGCCCAGAGACCCAGTACTAC.

In this sample, this clonotype turned up many times. This rearrangement joins TRBV27 to TRBJ2-7; 9 nucleotides match TRBD2. The germline V gene has CDR1 MNHEY and CDR2 SMNVEV (reference sequence). The CDR3 extends over 17 amino acids. Trimming took 6 bases from V and 5 from J; bases not matched to a gene: 17. CDR3 loop: CASRYLPLAGGSNEQYF. CDR3 in DNA: TGTGCCAGCAGGTACCTCCCCTTGGCGGGAGGGTCCAACGAGCAGTACTTC.